A selection of T cell receptor beta chains follows, all from one sample in a study of shared clonotypes between healthy human individuals. Only in-frame clones appear in the TCRdb table, and some are missing; sequencing was by immunoSEQ multiplex PCR. Among about 580,000 clones listed, 98% were seen once. The sequencing input was naive CD8+ T cells sorted from blood. The receptors were gathered from a man in his thirties or forties in good health. Both conserved end residues are part of each CDR3. The D gene is left open where the match is weak. The listing skips clone size in some rows; elsewhere it reads once, few, many or a size class.

v_gene	j_gene	d_gene	abundance	len	CDR3nt	CDR3aa
TRBV7-6	TRBJ2-7	TRBD2	.	15	TGTGCCAGCAGCCCTACTAGCGGCAGCTCCTACGAGCAGTACTTC	CASSPTSGSSYEQYF
TRBV7-2	TRBJ2-7	TRBD2	.	14	TGTGCCAGCAGCCTTAGCGGGAGTGGCTACGAGCAGTACTTC	CASSLSGSGYEQYF
TRBV5-1	TRBJ2-7	.	.	13	TGCGCCAGCAGCCCCGGGACACCTTACGAGCAGTACTTC	CASSPGTPYEQYF
TRBV29-1	TRBJ1-2	.	.	13	TGCAGCGTGGGGAGGACCGATAACTATGGCTACACCTTC	CSVGRTDNYGYTF
TRBV10-3	TRBJ1-4	.	.	12	TGTGCCATCAGTGATACAGGGGAAAAACTGTTTTTT	CAISDTGEKLFF
TRBV9	TRBJ2-7	.	once	12	TGTGCCAGCAGCGGGGGATCCTACGAGCAGTACTTC	CASSGGSYEQYF
TRBV27	TRBJ1-5	TRBD1	.	15	TGTGCCAGCAGTACCGGGACAGGGGGTAGTCAGCCCCAGCATTTT	CASSTGTGGSQPQHF
TRBV18	TRBJ2-1	.	.	14	TGTGCCACCTCCGGGACTGAGGGGGTCGATGAGCAGTTCTTC	CATSGTEGVDEQFF
TRBV6-6	TRBJ2-7	.	.	12	TGTGCCAGCAGCGACGGAACCTACGAGCAGTACTTC	CASSDGTYEQYF
TRBV10-3	TRBJ2-3	.	.	16	TGTGCCATCAGTGACATCCCGGGAGAAGGAAGGGATACGCAGTATTTT	CAISDIPGEGRDTQYF
TRBV14	TRBJ2-5	.	.	13	TGTGCCAGCAGCCAAGATTCCGAAGAGACCCAGTACTTC	CASSQDSEETQYF
TRBV6-6	TRBJ2-3	TRBD2	.	14	TGTGCCAGCAGGTATAGCGGGAGCACAGATACGCAGTATTTT	CASRYSGSTDTQYF
TRBV7-9	TRBJ2-7	.	.	15	TGTGCCAGCAGCTCGGTCGGGACGGGTGGTTTCGAGCAGTACTTC	CASSSVGTGGFEQYF
TRBV7-2	TRBJ2-4	.	.	13	TGTGCCAGCAGCTTTCTTTCTGCGGACATTCAGTACTTC	CASSFLSADIQYF
TRBV18	TRBJ1-5	TRBD1	.	16	TGTGCCAGCCGAATACCGGGACAGGACCCTAATCAGCCCCAGCATTTT	CASRIPGQDPNQPQHF
TRBV7-9	TRBJ2-7	TRBD1	once	14	TGTGCCAGCAGTCTGGGACAGGGTGTCGACGAGCAGTACTTC	CASSLGQGVDEQYF
TRBV7-9	TRBJ2-7	.	.	11	TGTGCCAGCGAAGGTCGATGGGAGCAGTACTTC	CASEGRWEQYF
TRBV4-3	TRBJ2-4	TRBD2	.	17	TGCGCCAGCAGCCAAGTGTGGGGAACTAGCGGGAAAAACATTCAGTACTTC	CASSQVWGTSGKNIQYF
TRBV9	TRBJ1-2	TRBD1	.	17	TGTGCCAGCAGCGTCCGGGGGCAGGGGGCGTTGGACTATGGCTACACCTTC	CASSVRGQGALDYGYTF
TRBV19	TRBJ1-5	.	.	14	TGTGCCAGTAGTAGCCATCGGGGCAATCAGCCCCAGCATTTT	CASSSHRGNQPQHF
TRBV7-9	TRBJ2-7	.	.	13	TGTGCCAGCAGTTCCGACAGCTCCTACGAGCAGTACTTC	CASSSDSSYEQYF
TRBV6-6	TRBJ2-7	.	.	13	TGTGCCAGCAGTTACTCGGTCGCCTACGAGCAGTACTTC	CASSYSVAYEQYF
TRBV27	TRBJ2-7	.	.	16	TGTGCCAGCAGTTTATCGTCCCCTACTACTGCGTGGGAGCAGTACTTC	CASSLSSPTTAWEQYF
TRBV6-5	TRBJ2-5	TRBD1	.	15	TGTGCCAGCACCAACCACCGGGACAGGGGCATGGCCCAGTACTTC	CASTNHRDRGMAQYF
TRBV7-6	TRBJ1-4	TRBD1	.	15	TGTGCCAGCAGCTGGACAGGGGAGGCTAATGAAAAACTGTTTTTT	CASSWTGEANEKLFF
TRBV27	TRBJ2-1	TRBD2	.	15	TGTGCCAGCAGTTATAGCGGGAGGTTCTACAATGAGCAGTTCTTC	CASSYSGRFYNEQFF
TRBV7-9	TRBJ2-1	TRBD2	.	17	TGTGCCAGCAGCCCGAGACTAGCGGGAGTGACCTACAATGAGCAGTTCTTC	CASSPRLAGVTYNEQFF
TRBV5-5	TRBJ2-7	.	.	17	TGTGCCAGCAAAAGTGGCAGGGTGGCTAGCAACCGCGACGAGCAGTACTTC	CASKSGRVASNRDEQYF
TRBV27	TRBJ1-5	.	.	12	TGTGCCAGCAGTTCTGGGGATCAGCCCCAGCATTTT	CASSSGDQPQHF
TRBV10-3	TRBJ1-1	.	.	13	TGTGCCATCAGTGAGTCCTTGCGAACTGAAGCTTTCTTT	CAISESLRTEAFF
TRBV15	TRBJ1-4	TRBD1	once	15	TGTGCCACCAGTGCCGACAGGGGCCCTGGGGAAAAACTGTTTTTT	CATSADRGPGEKLFF
TRBV29-1	TRBJ2-7	TRBD1	.	13	TGCAGCGTTGAGGGACAGGGGTACTACGAGCAGTACTTC	CSVEGQGYYEQYF
TRBV29-1	TRBJ2-1	.	.	13	TGCAGCGTAGACAGAGTCATCGGGAATGAGCAGTTCTTC	CSVDRVIGNEQFF